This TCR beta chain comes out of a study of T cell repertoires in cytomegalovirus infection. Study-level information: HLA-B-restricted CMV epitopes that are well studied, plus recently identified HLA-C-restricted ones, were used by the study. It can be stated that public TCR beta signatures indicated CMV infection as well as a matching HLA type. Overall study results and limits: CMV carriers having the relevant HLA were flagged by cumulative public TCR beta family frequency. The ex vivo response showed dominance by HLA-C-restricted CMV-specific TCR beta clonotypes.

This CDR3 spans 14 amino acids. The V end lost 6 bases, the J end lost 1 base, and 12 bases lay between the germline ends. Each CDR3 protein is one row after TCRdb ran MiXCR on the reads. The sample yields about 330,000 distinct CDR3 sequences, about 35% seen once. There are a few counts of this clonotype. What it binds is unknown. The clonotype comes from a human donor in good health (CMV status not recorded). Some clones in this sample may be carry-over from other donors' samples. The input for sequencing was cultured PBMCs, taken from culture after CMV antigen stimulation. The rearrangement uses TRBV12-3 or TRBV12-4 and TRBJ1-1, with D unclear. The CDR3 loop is CASRLQEPNTEAFF. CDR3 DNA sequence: TGTGCCAGCAGATTACAAGAGCCGAACACTGAAGCTTTCTTT.